This TCR beta chain was recorded in a study of beta chain features in type 1 diabetes. Of the isolated RNA, all was reverse transcribed, and so the sequenced material was expressed TCRB transcripts. Generated by immunoSEQ multiplex PCR, the TCRdb table keeps only in-frame clones and is missing some. The table lists 850,000 to 900,000 clones, roughly a sixth of them singletons. V was clipped by 6 bases and J by 7 bases, with 13 bases between them. Germline CDR1 reads MDHEN; CDR2 reads SYDVKM. The length of the CDR3 is 13 residues. Each donor gave one heparinised blood draw averaging about 116 mL. The receptor was isolated from a woman between 18 and 30 years old in good health. Material: naive CD4+ T cells from blood. The rearrangement uses TRBV28 and TRBJ1-5; D uncertain. CDR3 nucleotides: TGTGCCAGCAGCCGACCAATAGTCCAGCCCCAGCATTTT. This gives the protein CASSRPIVQPQHF.